The clone carrying this T cell receptor beta chain was seen repeatedly, ten times or more. Its target is not known. The sample is drawn from a study of T cell repertoires in cytomegalovirus infection. Study overall: Shared public TCR beta signatures pointed to both CMV infection and a matching HLA type.

Whole-study findings and limits: The ex vivo response was dominated by HLA-C-restricted CMV-specific TCR beta clonotypes. Carriers of CMV and the relevant HLA type were discriminated by public TCR beta frequency.

TCRdb re-derived calls from the reads in MiXCR, one entry per CDR3 protein. The table shows approximately 1,000,000 distinct CDR3 sequences, with approximately 31% occurring only once. Source: cultured CD8+ T cells from PBMCs, taken from culture after CMV antigen stimulation. This sequence originates from a human donor in good health (CMV status not recorded). Some clones in this sample may be carry-over from other donors' samples.

CDR3 residues: CASSLIPSSGYEQYV. CDR3 nucleotide sequence: TGTGCCAGCAGCCTCATCCCCTCAAGCGGTTACGAGCAGTACGTC. The chain carries TRBV7-8 and TRBJ2-7, with TRBD2 as a possible D gene (5 bases). V lost 5 bases to trimming and J lost 4 bases, with 18 bases between them. The germline V gene has CDR1 SGHVS and CDR2 FQNEAQ. This CDR3 has 15 residues.